This TCR beta chain originates from a study of blood T cell repertoires in COVID-19. Study summary: In each case, the material was cDNA or gDNA derived from T cells, B-cell-depleted T cells, or PBMCs.

Trimming shortened V by 1 base and J by 9 bases, and 20 bases separated the two germline ends. Germline V gives CDR1 SGHNT, CDR2 YYREEE (reference sequence). This CDR3 spans 16 amino acids. Cohort 3 donors were reported recovered after two negative PCRs, clearance, or symptom resolution. Measured with immunoSEQ multiplex PCR; TCRdb has only the in-frame clones, and not every one. Among approximately 350,000 clones, 80% to 90% were seen once, and the ten largest hold 1%. The chain recombines TRBV5-4 with TRBJ2-1; D gene unclear. Sequenced material: PBMCs or T cells enriched from blood (not recorded which). This TCR was recovered from a man younger than 35 who had recovered from COVID-19. CDR3 protein: CASSLFGEGILFEQFF. CDR3 DNA: TGTGCCAGCAGCTTGTTTGGAGAAGGAATATTATTTGAGCAGTTCTTC.